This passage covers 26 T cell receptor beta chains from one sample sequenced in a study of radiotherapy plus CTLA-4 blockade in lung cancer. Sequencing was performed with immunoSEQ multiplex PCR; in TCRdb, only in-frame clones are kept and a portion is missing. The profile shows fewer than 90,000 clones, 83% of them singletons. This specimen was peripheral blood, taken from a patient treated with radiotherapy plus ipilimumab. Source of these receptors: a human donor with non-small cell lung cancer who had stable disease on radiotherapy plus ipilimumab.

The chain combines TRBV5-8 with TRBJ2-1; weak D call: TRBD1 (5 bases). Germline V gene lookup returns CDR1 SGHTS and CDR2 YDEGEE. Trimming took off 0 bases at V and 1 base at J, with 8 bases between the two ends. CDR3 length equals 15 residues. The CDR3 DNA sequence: TGTGCCAGCAGCTTGGGACAGTTTTCCTACAATGAGCAGTTCTTC. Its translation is CASSLGQFSYNEQFF.

The CDR3 region has the DNA TGTGCCAGCAGCCCTGGTCAGGGAACGGCTAAAAAACTGTTTTTT. The encoded protein is CASSPGQGTAKKLFF. The chain links TRBV7-9 to TRBJ1-4; possible D gene TRBD1, 5 bases. CDR3 length: 15 amino acids. V was shortened by 5 bases and J by 9 bases, with 19 bases between the two germline ends. The V gene's germline CDR1 is SEHNR and CDR2 FQNEAQ (reference sequence).

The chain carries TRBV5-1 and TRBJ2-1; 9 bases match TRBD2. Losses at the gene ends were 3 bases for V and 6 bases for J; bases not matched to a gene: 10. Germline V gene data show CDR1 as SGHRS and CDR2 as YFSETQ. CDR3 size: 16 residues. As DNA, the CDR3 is TGCGCCAGCAGCTCCGGTGCTAGCGGGAACTTCAATGAGCAGTTCTTC. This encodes CASSSGASGNFNEQFF.

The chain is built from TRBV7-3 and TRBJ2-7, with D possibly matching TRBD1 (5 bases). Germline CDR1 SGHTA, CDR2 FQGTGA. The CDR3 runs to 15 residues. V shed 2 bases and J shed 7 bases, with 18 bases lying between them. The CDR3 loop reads CASSLAVTEPGEQYF. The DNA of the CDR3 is TGTGCCAGCAGCTTAGCCGTGACAGAACCCGGGGAGCAGTACTTC.

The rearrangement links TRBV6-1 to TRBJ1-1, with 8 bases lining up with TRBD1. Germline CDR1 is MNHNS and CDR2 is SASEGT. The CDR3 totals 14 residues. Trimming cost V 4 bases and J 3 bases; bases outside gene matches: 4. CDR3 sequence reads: CASSAGQGHTEAFF. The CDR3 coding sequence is TGTGCCAGCAGTGCTGGACAGGGCCACACTGAAGCTTTCTTT.

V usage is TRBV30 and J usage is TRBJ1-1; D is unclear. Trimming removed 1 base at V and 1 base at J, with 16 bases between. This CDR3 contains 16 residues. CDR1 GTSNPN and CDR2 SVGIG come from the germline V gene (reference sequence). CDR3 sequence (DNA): TGTGCCTGGAGTGGTTCTGGGGTCAGAAAGAACACTGAAGCTTTCTTT. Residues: CAWSGSGVRKNTEAFF.

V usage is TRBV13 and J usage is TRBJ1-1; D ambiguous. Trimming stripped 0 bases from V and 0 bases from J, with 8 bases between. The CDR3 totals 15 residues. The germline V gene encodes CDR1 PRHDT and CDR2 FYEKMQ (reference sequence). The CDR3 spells CASSLGSGLNTEAFF. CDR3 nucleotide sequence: TGTGCCAGCAGCTTAGGAAGTGGACTGAACACTGAAGCTTTCTTT.

The CDR3 bases are TGTGCCAGCAGCCGTGACGGGGAGCTGTTTTTT. Translating gives CASSRDGELFF. The chain combines TRBV11-3 with TRBJ2-2, with D uncertain. Germline CDR1 reads SGHNT; CDR2 reads YENEEA. The CDR3 consists of 11 residues. The V gene lost 5 bases and the J gene lost 7 bases, with 5 bases spanning the gap.

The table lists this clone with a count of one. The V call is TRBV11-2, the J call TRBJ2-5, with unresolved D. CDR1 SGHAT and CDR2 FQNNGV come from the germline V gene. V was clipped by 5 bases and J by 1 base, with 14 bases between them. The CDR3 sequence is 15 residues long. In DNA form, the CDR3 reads TGTGCCAGCAGCGAATCCCGGTCTACCCAAGAGACCCAGTACTTC. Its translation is CASSESRSTQETQYF.

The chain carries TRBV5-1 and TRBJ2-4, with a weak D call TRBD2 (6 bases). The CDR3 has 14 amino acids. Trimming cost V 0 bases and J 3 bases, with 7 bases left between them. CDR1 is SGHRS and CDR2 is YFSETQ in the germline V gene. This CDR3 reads CASSLEDYKNIQYF. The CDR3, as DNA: TGCGCCAGCAGCTTGGAGGACTACAAAAACATTCAGTACTTC.

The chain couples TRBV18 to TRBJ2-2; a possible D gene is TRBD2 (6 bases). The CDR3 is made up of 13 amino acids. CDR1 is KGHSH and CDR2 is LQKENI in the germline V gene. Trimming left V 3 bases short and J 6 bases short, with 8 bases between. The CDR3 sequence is CASSPAGPGELFF. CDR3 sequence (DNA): TGTGCCAGCTCACCGGCGGGACCCGGGGAGCTGTTTTTT.

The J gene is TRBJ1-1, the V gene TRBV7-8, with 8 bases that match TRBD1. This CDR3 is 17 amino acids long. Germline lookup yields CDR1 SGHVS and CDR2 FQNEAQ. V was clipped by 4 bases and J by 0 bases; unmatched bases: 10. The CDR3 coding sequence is TGTGCCAGCAGCTCGGATCCCCGACAGGGGTTGAACACTGAAGCTTTCTTT. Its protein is CASSSDPRQGLNTEAFF.

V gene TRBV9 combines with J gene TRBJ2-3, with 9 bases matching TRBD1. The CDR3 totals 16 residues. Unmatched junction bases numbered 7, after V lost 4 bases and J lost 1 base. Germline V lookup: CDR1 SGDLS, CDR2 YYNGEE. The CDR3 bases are TGTGCCAGCAGCCCAAAACAGGGGGCTGGCACAGATACGCAGTATTTT. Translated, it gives CASSPKQGAGTDTQYF.

The CDR3 reads CASSVGGRNEKLFF. CDR3 bases: TGTGCCAGCAGCGTAGGGGGGAGGAATGAAAAACTGTTTTTT. J is TRBJ1-4 and V is TRBV9; a weak D match, TRBD1 (5 bases). CDR1 SGDLS and CDR2 YYNGEE come from the germline V gene. The germline V and J ends were trimmed by 0 bases and 5 bases, with 8 bases remaining between them. This CDR3 contains 14 residues.

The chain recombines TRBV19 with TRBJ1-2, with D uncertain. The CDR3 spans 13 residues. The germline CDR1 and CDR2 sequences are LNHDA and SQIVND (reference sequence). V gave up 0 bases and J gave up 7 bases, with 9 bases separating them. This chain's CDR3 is CASSIEGFGGYTF. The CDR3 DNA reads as TGTGCCAGTAGTATAGAGGGGTTCGGTGGCTACACCTTC.

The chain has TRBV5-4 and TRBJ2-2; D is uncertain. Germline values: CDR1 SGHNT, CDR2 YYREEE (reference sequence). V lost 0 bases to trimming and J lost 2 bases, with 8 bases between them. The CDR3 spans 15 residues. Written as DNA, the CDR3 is TGTGCCAGCAGCTTGGGGCAGCAAAACACCGGGGAGCTGTTTTTT. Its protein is CASSLGQQNTGELFF.

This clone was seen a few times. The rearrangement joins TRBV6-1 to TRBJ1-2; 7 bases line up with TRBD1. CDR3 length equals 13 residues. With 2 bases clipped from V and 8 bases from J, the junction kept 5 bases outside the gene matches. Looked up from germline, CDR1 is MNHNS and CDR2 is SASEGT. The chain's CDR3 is CASSERQGMGYTF. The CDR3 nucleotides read TGTGCCAGCAGTGAAAGACAGGGCATGGGCTACACCTTC.

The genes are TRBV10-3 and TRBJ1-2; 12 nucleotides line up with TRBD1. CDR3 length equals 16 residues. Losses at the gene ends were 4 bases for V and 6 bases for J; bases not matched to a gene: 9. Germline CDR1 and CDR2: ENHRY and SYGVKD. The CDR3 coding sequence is TGTGCCATCAGTGGATCCGGGACAGGGGGCCGGGATGGCTACACCTTC. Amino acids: CAISGSGTGGRDGYTF.

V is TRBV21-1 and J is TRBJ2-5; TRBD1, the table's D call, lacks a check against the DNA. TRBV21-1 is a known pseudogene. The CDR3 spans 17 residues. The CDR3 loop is CASSNNPGTGVKETQYF. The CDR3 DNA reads TGTGCCAGCAGCAACAACCCCGGGACAGGAGTGAAAGAGACCCAGTACTTC.

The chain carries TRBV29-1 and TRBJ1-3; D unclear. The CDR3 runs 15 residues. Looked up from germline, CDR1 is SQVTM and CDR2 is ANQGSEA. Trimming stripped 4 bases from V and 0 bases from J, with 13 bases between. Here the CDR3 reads CSVAFVGSSGNTIYF. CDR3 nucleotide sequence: TGCAGCGTTGCATTCGTCGGCAGCTCTGGAAACACCATATATTTT.

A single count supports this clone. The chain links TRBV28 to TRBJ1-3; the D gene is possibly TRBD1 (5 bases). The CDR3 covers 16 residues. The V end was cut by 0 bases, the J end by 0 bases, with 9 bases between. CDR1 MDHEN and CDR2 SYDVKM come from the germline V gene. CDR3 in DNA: TGTGCCAGCAGTTTATGGGGGGGGTCCTCTGGAAACACCATATATTTT. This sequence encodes CASSLWGGSSGNTIYF.

In DNA form, the CDR3 reads TGTGCCAGCAGCGTAGATCCGGGAATGCAGATTTTCAATGAGCAGTTCTTC. Translated, it gives CASSVDPGMQIFNEQFF. This sequence joins TRBV9 and TRBJ2-1, with TRBD2 as a possible D gene (5 bases). The germline CDR1 and CDR2 sequences are SGDLS and YYNGEE. Trimming cost V 0 bases and J 6 bases, with 19 bases left between them. The CDR3 contains 17 residues. The variable domain in full, completed from reference TRBV9 and TRBJ2-1, reads DSGVTQTPKHLITATGQRVTLRCSPRSGDLSVYWYQQSLDQGLQFLIQYYNGEERAKGNILERFSAQQFPDLHSELNLSSLELGDSALYFCASSVDPGMQIFNEQFFGPGTRLTVL.

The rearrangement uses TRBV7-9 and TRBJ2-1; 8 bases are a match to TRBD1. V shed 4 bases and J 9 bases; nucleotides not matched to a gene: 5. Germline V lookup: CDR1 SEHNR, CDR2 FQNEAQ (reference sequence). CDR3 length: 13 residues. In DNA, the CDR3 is TGTGCCAGCAGCTCCCAAACAGGGGGTGAGCAGTTCTTC. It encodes CASSSQTGGEQFF.

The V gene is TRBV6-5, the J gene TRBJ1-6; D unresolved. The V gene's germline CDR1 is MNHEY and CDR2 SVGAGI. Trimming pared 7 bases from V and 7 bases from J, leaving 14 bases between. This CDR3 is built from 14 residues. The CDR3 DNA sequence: TGTGCCAGCACTCAGCCGGCAGCCAATTCACCCCTCCACTTT. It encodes CASTQPAANSPLHF.

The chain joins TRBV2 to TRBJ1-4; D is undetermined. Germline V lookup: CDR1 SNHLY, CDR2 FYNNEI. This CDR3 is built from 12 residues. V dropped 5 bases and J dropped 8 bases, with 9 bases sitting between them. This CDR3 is CASSRTYEKLFF. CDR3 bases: TGTGCCAGCAGTCGCACGTACGAAAAACTGTTTTTT.

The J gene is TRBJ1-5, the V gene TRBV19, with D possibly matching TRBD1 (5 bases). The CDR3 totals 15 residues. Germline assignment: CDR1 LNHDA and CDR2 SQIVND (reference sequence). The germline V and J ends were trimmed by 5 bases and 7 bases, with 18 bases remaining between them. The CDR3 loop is CASSFGRGSGQPQHF. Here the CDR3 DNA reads TGTGCCAGTAGTTTCGGGAGGGGTTCCGGACAGCCCCAGCATTTT.